The T cell receptor beta chain described here comes from a study of response to subunit inactivated influenza vaccine. Study observations and caveats: The study's authors posited that every seasonal influenza vaccination enlists few new T cells.

The CDR3 runs 19 residues. The germline V gene has CDR1 MNHEY and CDR2 SMNVEV (reference sequence). With 4 bases clipped from V and 0 bases from J, the junction kept 10 bases outside the gene matches. A word on this clonotype: Antigen specificity is unknown.

MiXCR was run by TCRdb on the RT-PCR reads, yielding one entry per CDR3 protein. Of some 640,000 distinct CDR3 sequences in the sample, roughly 13% are singletons; the top ten hold less than 9%. The V gene is TRBV27, the J gene TRBJ1-4; 11 bases agree with TRBD1. The source material was PBMCs from blood, sampled 14 days before vaccination. The source is a man aged 45-65 years who received an inactivated influenza vaccine. CDR3 DNA: TGTGCCAGCAGTTCGATGGGACAGGGGGTGGATGCAACTAATGAAAAACTGTTTTTT. Translating gives CASSSMGQGVDATNEKLFF.